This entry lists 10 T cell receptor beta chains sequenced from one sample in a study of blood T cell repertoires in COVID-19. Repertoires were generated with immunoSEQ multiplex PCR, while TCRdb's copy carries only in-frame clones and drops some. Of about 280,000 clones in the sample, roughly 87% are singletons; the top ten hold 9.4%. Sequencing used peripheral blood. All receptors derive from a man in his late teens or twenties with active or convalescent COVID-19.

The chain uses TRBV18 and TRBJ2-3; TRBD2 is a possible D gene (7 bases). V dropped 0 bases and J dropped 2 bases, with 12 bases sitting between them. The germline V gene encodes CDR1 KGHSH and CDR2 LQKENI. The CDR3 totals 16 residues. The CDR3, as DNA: TGTGCCAGCTCACCACCTGGCGGGGGCCTCACAGATACGCAGTATTTT. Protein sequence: CASSPPGGGLTDTQYF.

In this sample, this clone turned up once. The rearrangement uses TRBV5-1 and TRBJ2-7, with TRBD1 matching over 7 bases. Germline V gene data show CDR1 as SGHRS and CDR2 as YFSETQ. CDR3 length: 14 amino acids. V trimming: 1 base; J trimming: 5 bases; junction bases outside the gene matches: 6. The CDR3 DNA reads TGCGCCAGCAGCTTGACAGGGGTATCCGACGAGCAGTACTTC. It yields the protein CASSLTGVSDEQYF.

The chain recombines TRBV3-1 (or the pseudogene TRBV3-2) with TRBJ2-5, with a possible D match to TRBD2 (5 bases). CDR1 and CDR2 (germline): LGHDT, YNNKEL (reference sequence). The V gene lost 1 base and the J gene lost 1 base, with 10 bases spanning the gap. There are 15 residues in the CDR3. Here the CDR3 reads CASSQGRGSQETQYF. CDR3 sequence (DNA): TGTGCCAGCAGCCAAGGTCGGGGTAGCCAAGAGACCCAGTACTTC.

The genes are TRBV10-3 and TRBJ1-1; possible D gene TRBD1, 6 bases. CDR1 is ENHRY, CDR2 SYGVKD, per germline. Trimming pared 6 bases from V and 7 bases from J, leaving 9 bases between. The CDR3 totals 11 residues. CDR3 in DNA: TGTGCCATCAGACAGGGCGGTGAAGCTTTCTTT. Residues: CAIRQGGEAFF.

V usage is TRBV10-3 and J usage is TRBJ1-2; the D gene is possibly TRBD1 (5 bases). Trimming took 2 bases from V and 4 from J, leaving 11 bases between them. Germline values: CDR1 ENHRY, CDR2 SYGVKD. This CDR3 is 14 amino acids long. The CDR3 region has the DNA TGTGCCATCAGTGAGCTCAGGGAGGTCTATGGCTACACCTTC. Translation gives CAISELREVYGYTF.

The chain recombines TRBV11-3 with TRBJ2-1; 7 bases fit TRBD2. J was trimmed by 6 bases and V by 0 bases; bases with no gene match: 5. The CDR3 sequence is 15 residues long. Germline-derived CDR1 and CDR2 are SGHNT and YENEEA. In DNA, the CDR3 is TGTGCCAGCAGCTTAGAAGCGGGGCCGGTCAATGAGCAGTTCTTC. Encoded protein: CASSLEAGPVNEQFF.

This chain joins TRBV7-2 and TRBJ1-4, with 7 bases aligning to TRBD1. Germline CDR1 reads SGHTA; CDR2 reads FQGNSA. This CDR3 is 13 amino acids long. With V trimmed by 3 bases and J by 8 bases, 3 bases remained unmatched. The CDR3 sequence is CASSFRGAEKLFF. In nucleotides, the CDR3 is TGTGCCAGCAGCTTCAGGGGGGCCGAAAAACTGTTTTTT.

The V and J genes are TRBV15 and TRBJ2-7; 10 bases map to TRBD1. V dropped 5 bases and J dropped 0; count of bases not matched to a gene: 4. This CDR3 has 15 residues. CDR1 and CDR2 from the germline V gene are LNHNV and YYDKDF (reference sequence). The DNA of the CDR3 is TGTGCCACCAGCGCGACAGGGGGCAGCTCCTACGAGCAGTACTTC. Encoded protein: CATSATGGSSYEQYF.

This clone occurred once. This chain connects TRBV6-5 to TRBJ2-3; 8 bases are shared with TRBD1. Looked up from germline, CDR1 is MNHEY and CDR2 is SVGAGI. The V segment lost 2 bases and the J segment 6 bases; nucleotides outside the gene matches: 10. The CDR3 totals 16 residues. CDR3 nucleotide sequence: TGTGCCAGCAGTTACGGGACAGGACTATTGGATGATACGCAGTATTTT. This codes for CASSYGTGLLDDTQYF.

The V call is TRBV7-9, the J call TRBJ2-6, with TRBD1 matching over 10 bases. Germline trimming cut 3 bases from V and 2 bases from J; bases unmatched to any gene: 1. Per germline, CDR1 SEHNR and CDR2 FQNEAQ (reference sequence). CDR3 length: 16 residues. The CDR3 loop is CASSLGQGTGANVLTF. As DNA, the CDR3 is TGTGCCAGCAGCTTGGGACAGGGGACTGGGGCCAACGTCCTGACTTTC.